Below, 10 T cell receptor beta chains from the same sample are listed, as sequenced in a study of T cells in pancreatic ductal adenocarcinoma. Here immunoSEQ multiplex PCR was the method, and the copy in TCRdb shows in-frame clones only, minus some. The sample lists roughly 8,800 clones; around 66% were seen once. Selected pancreatic ductal adenocarcinoma patients had undergone surgery without neoadjuvant therapy. The sample comprised pancreatic tumor tissue. These receptor sequences come from a human donor with pancreatic ductal adenocarcinoma.

The table lists this clone with a few counts. The chain recombines TRBV9 with TRBJ2-6; D uncertain. V was shortened by 4 bases and J by 0 bases, with 5 bases between the two germline ends. CDR1 is SGDLS and CDR2 is YYNGEE in the germline V gene. The CDR3 has 14 residues. This CDR3 is CASSRSSGANVLTF. The CDR3 DNA follows: TGTGCCAGCAGCCGTTCCTCTGGGGCCAACGTCCTGACTTTC.

The chain joins TRBV6-5 to TRBJ2-1; TRBD2 might be the D (5 bases). Germline loops: CDR1 MNHEY, CDR2 SVGAGI. This CDR3 has 13 amino acids. V lost 5 bases and J lost 1, with 6 bases in between. Here the CDR3 reads CASSRRSYNEQFF. CDR3 nucleotides: TGTGCCAGCAGTAGGAGGTCCTACAATGAGCAGTTCTTC.

This chain joins TRBV7-9 and TRBJ2-5; D perhaps matches TRBD1 (5 bases). Trimming shortened V by 4 bases and J by 5 bases, and 11 bases separated the two germline ends. This CDR3 has 13 amino acids. The V gene's germline CDR1 is SEHNR and CDR2 FQNEAQ (reference sequence). The CDR3, as DNA: TGTGCCAGCAGCTCCAGGGCTTGGGAGACCCAGTACTTC. As protein: CASSSRAWETQYF. The complete variable domain, with remaining parts taken from reference TRBV7-9 and TRBJ2-5, reads DTGVSQNPRHKITKRGQNVTFRCDPISEHNRLYWYRQTLGQGPEFLTYFQNEAQLEKSRLLSDRFSAERPKGSFSTLEIQRTEQGDSAMYLCASSSRAWETQYFGPGTRLLVL.

The chain combines TRBV20-1 with TRBJ2-7; D unclear. The CDR3 totals 11 residues. Trimming left V 0 bases short and J 7 bases short, with 7 bases between. From germline, CDR1 is DFQATT and CDR2 SNEGSKA (reference sequence). The DNA for the CDR3 is TGCAGTGCTAGAGACGGGCGTGAGCAGTACTTC. It encodes CSARDGREQYF.

About this clone: One base separates it from a far larger clone, so it is likely a read error. The chain recombines TRBV4-2 with TRBJ2-1; TRBD2 matches 10 bases. CDR1 and CDR2 (germline): LGHNA, YNFKEQ. The CDR3 consists of 16 residues. V dropped 0 bases and J dropped 9; count of bases not matched to a gene: 8. The CDR3 region is CASSQDPSGGGGEQFF. The CDR3, as DNA: TGTGCCAGCAGCCAAGATCCGAGCGGGGGGGGCGGTGAGCAGTTCTTC.

The chain joins TRBV6-1 to TRBJ2-7, with TRBD1 matching 7 bases. The germline gives CDR1 MNHNS, CDR2 SASEGT. Trimming took 6 bases from V and 4 from J; bases not matched to a gene: 6. The CDR3 contains 13 residues. The CDR3 DNA reads as TGTGCCAGCAGCCATAACAGGGGATACGAGCAGTACTTC. This gives the protein CASSHNRGYEQYF.

The chain is built from TRBV7-3 and TRBJ2-1; D may be TRBD1 (6 bases). The CDR3 length is 13 residues. Trimming cost V 4 bases and J 14 bases, with 18 bases left between them. Germline-derived CDR1 and CDR2 are SGHTA and FQGTGA. This CDR3 reads CASSSHFRDKKFF. The DNA for the CDR3 is TGTGCCAGCAGCTCCCATTTCCGGGACAAGAAGTTCTTC.

In this sample, this clone turned up a few times. The chain has TRBV6-4 and TRBJ2-1, with 10 bases fitting TRBD2. CDR1 and CDR2 from the germline V gene are MRHNA and SNTAGT. The J segment lost 5 bases and the V segment lost 0 bases, leaving 7 bases of the junction unmatched. The CDR3 runs to 17 residues. CDR3 residues: CASSDSGGTSANNEQFF. The CDR3 DNA reads as TGTGCCAGCAGTGACTCGGGGGGGACTAGCGCTAACAATGAGCAGTTCTTC.

The rearrangement uses TRBV29-1 and TRBJ2-3; TRBD2 aligns across 10 bases. The CDR3 has 15 residues. Germline assignment: CDR1 SQVTM and CDR2 ANQGSEA. With 3 bases clipped from V and 5 bases from J, the junction kept 8 bases outside the gene matches. The CDR3 here is CSVDPWRLAGDTQYF. The CDR3, as DNA: TGCAGCGTTGATCCTTGGAGACTAGCGGGAGATACGCAGTATTTT.

The rearrangement uses TRBV6-6 and TRBJ1-1; D unresolved. Germline CDR1 reads MNHNY; CDR2 reads SVGAGI (reference sequence). The CDR3 is 13 amino acids. Trimming pared 5 bases from V and 1 base from J, leaving 8 bases between. CDR3 sequence: CASSPQRNTEAFF. CDR3 sequence (DNA): TGTGCCAGCAGTCCTCAACGGAACACTGAAGCTTTCTTT.